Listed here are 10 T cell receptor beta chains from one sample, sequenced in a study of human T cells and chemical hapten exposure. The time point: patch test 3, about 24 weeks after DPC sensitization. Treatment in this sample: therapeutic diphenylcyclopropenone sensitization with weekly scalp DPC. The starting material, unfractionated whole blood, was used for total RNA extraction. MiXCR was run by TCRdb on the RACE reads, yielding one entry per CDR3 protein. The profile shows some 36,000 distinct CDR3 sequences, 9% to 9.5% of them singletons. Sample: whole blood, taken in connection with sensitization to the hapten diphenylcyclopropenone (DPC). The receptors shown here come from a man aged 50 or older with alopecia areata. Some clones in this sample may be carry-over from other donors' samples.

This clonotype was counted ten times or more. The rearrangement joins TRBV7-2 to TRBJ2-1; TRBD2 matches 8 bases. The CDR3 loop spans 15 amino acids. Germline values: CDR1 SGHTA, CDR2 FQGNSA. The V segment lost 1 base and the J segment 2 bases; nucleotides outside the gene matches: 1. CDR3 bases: TGTGCCAGCAGCTTAGACGGGAGGGCCTACAATGAGCAGTTCTTC. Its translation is CASSLDGRAYNEQFF. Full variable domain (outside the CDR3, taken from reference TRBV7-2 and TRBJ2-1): GAGVSQSPSNKVTEKGKDVELRCDPISGHTALYWYRQSLGQGLEFLIYFQGNSAPDKSGLPSDRFSAERTGGSVSTLTIQRTQQEDSAVYLCASSLDGRAYNEQFFGPGTRLTVL.

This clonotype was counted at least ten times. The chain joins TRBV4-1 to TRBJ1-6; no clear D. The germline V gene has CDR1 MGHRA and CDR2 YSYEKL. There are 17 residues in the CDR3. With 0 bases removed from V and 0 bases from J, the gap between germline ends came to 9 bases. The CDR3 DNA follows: TGCGCCAGCAGCCAAGATTACGTAATCTCCTATAATTCACCCCTCCACTTT. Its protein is CASSQDYVISYNSPLHF.

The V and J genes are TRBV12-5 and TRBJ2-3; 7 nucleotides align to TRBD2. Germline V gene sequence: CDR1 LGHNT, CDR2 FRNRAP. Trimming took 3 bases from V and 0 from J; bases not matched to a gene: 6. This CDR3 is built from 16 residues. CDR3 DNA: TGTGCTAGTGGTTTCCTAGCGGTCGCTAGCACAGATACGCAGTATTTT. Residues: CASGFLAVASTDTQYF.

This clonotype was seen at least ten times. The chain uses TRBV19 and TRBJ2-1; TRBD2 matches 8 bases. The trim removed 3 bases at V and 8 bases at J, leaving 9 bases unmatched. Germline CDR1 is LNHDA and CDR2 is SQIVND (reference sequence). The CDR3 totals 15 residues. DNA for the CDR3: TGTGCCAGTAGTATTAACTTGGTAGCGGGATATGAGCAGTTCTTC. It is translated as CASSINLVAGYEQFF.

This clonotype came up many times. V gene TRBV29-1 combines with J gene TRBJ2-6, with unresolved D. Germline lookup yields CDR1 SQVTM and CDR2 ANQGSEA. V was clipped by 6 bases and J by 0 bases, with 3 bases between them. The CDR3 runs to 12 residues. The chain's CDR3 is CSVYSGANVLTF. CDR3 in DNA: TGCAGCGTGTACTCTGGGGCCAACGTCCTGACTTTC.

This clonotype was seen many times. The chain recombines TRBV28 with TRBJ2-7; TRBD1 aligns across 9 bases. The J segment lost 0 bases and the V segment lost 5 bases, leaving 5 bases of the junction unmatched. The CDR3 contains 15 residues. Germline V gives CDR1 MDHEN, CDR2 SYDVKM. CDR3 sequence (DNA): TGTGCCAGCAGTCCTACAGGGGGCGTCTCCTACGAGCAGTACTTC. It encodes CASSPTGGVSYEQYF.

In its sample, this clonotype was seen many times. The CDR3 region is CSVLRPGNTIYF. The CDR3 bases are TGCAGCGTTCTTCGACCGGGAAACACCATATATTTT. The chain carries TRBV29-1 and TRBJ1-3; no clear D. The V and J ends lost 5 bases and 4 bases respectively, with 9 bases between them. Germline lookup yields CDR1 SQVTM and CDR2 ANQGSEA. The CDR3 is 12 residues long.

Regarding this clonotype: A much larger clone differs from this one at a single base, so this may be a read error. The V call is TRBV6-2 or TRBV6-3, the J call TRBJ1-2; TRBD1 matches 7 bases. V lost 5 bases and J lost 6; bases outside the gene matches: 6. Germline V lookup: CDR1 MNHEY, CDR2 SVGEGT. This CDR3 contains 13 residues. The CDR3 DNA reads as TGTGCCAGCAGTCGCGACAGGGCCCATGGCTACACCTTC. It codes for CASSRDRAHGYTF.

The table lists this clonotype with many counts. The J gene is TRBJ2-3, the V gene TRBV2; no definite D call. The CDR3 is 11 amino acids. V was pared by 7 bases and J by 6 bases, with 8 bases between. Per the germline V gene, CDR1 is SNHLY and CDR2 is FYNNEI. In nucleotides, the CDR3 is TGTGCCAGCACGCCTGAGGATACGCAGTATTTT. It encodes CASTPEDTQYF.

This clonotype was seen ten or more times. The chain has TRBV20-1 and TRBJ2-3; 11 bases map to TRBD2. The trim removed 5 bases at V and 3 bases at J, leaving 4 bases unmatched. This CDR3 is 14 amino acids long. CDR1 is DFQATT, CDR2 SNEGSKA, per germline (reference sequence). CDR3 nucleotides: TGCAGTGCTGGTAGCGGGAGGGCTACAGATACGCAGTATTTT. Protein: CSAGSGRATDTQYF.